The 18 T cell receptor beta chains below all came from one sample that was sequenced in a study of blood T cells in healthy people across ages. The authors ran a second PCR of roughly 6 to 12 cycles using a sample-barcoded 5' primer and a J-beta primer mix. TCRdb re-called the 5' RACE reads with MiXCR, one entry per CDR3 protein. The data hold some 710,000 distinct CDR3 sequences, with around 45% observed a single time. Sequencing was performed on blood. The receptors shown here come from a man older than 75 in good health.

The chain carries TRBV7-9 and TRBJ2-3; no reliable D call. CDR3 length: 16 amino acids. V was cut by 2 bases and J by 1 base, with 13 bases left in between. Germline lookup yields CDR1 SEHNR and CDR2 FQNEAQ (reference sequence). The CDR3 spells CASSLNEITGTDTQYF. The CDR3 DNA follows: TGTGCCAGCAGCTTAAACGAGATAACGGGCACAGATACGCAGTATTTT.

The CDR3 region has the DNA TGTGCCAGCAGTAGCCCCGGGACAGGGGACTATGGCTACACCTTC. Translating gives CASSSPGTGDYGYTF. The genes are TRBV12-3 or TRBV12-4 and TRBJ1-2, with 10 bases that match TRBD1. This CDR3 spans 15 amino acids. J lost 3 bases, V lost 5 bases, and 6 bases had no gene match.

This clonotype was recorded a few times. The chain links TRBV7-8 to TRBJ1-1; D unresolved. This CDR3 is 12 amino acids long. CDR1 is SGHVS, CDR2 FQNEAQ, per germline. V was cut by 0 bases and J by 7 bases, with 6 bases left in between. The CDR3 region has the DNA TGTGCCAGCAGCTTAGCGGGTAGTGAAGCTTTCTTT. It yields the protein CASSLAGSEAFF.

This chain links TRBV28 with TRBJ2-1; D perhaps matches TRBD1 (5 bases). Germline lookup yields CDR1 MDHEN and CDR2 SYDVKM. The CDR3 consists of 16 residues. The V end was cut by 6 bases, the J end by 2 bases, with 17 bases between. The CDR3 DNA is TGTGCCAGCAGCCTAAACAGGAGAGGTACCTACAATGAGCAGTTCTTC. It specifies CASSLNRRGTYNEQFF.

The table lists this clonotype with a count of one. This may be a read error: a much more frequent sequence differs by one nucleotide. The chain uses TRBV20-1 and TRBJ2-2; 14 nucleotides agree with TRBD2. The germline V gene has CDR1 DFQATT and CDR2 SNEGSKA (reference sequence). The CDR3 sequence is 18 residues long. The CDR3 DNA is TGCGGTGCTAGAGAGGGGACTAGCGGGAGACGAAACACCGGGGAGCTGTTTTTT. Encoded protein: CGAREGTSGRRNTGELFF.

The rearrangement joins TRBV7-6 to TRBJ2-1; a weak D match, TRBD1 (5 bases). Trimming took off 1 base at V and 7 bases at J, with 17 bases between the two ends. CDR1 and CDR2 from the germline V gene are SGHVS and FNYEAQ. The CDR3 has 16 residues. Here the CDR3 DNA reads TGTGCCAGCAGCTTAGTACCAACGACAGTCCAAAATGAGCAGTTCTTC. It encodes CASSLVPTTVQNEQFF. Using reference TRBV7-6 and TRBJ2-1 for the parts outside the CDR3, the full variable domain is GAGVSQSPRYKVTKRGQDVALRCDPISGHVSLYWYRQALGQGPEFLTYFNYEAQQDKSGLPNDRFSAERPEGSISTLTIQRTEQRDSAMYRCASSLVPTTVQNEQFFGPGTRLTVL.

The CDR3 is CASSPYRGGYEQYF. DNA of the CDR3: TGTGCCAGCAGTCCCTACAGGGGTGGCTACGAGCAGTACTTC. The chain uses TRBV11-2 and TRBJ2-7; 7 bases line up with TRBD1. Germline loops: CDR1 SGHAT, CDR2 FQNNGV. The ends lost 6 bases at V and 3 bases at J; junction bases unmatched: 8. The CDR3 covers 14 residues.

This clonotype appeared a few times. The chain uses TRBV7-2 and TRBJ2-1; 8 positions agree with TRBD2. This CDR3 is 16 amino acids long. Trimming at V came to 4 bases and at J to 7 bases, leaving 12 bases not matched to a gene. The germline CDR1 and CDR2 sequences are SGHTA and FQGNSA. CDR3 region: CASSSKRGPFWNEQFF. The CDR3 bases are TGTGCCAGCAGCTCTAAGCGGGGGCCCTTTTGGAATGAGCAGTTCTTC.

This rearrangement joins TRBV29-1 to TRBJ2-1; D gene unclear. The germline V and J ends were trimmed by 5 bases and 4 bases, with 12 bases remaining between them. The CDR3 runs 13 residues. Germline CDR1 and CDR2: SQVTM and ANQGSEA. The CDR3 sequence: CSVWTSLYNEQFF. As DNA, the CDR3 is TGCAGCGTTTGGACGTCTTTATACAATGAGCAGTTCTTC.

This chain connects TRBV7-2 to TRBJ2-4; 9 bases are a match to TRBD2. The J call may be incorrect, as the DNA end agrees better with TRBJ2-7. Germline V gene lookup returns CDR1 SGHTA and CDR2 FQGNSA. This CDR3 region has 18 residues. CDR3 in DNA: TGTGCCAGCAGCACTCGGACTAGCGAGAGGCCCCTAGATTACGAGCAGTACTTC. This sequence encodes CASSTRTSERPLDYEQYF.

In DNA form, the CDR3 reads TGTGCCAGCAGTGGCGGACTAGCGGGAGGGCCGGGAGATACGCAGTATTTT. Protein sequence: CASSGGLAGGPGDTQYF. The chain has TRBV25-1 and TRBJ2-3; 15 bases fit TRBD2. This CDR3 is 17 amino acids long. Looked up from germline, CDR1 is MGHDK and CDR2 is SYGVNS. V dropped 4 bases and J dropped 5; count of bases not matched to a gene: 7.

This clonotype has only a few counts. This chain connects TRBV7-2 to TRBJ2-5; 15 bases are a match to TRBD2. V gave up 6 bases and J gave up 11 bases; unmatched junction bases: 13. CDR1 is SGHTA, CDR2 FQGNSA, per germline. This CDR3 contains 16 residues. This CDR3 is CASSRTSGRAGGEQYF. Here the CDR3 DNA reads TGTGCCAGCAGTCGGACTAGCGGGAGGGCCGGGGGTGAGCAGTACTTC. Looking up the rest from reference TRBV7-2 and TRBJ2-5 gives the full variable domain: GAGVSQSPSNKVTEKGKDVELRCDPISGHTALYWYRQSLGQGLEFLIYFQGNSAPDKSGLPSDRFSAERTGGSVSTLTIQRTQQEDSAVYLCASSRTSGRAGGEQYFGPGTRLLVL.

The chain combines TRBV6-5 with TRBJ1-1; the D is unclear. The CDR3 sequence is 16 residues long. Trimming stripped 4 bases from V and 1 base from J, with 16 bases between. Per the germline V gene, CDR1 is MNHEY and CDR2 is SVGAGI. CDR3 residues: CASSSFRRRRNTEAFF. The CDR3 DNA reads TGTGCCAGCAGTTCGTTCCGGAGGCGGAGGAACACTGAAGCTTTCTTT.

The CDR3: CASSRTSGRDGQFF. CDR3 DNA sequence: TGCGCCAGCAGCCGGACTAGCGGGAGAGACGGGCAGTTCTTC. The chain employs TRBV5-1 and TRBJ2-1, with 13 bases lining up with TRBD2. This CDR3 contains 14 residues. Per the germline V gene, CDR1 is SGHRS and CDR2 is YFSETQ. V shed 4 bases and J 12 bases; nucleotides not matched to a gene: 7.

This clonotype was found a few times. The chain's CDR3 is CASSASGVTDTQYF. In DNA, the CDR3 is TGTGCCAGCAGTGCTAGTGGGGTCACAGATACGCAGTATTTT. J is TRBJ2-3 and V is TRBV2; D uncertain. Trimming removed 4 bases at V and 2 bases at J, with 10 bases between. From germline, CDR1 is SNHLY and CDR2 FYNNEI. The length of the CDR3 is 14 residues. Variable domain in full (rest from reference TRBV2 and TRBJ2-3): EPEVTQTPSHQVTQMGQEVILRCVPISNHLYFYWYRQILGQKVEFLVSFYNNEISEKSEIFDDQFSVERPDGSNFTLKIRSTKLEDSAMYFCASSASGVTDTQYFGPGTRLTVL.

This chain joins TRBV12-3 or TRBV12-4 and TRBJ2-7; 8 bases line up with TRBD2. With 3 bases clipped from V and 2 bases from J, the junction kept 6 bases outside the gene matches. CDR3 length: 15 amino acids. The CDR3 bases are TGTGCCAGCAGTTTGAACAGCGGGAGCGCCTACGAGCAGTACTTC. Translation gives CASSLNSGSAYEQYF.

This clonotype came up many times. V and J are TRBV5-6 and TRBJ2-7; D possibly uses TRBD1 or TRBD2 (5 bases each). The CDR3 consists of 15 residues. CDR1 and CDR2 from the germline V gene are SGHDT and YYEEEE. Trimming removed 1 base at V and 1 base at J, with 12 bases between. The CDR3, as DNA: TGTGCCAGCAGCTTGATGGGACCAAAATCCTACGAGCAGTACTTC. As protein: CASSLMGPKSYEQYF.

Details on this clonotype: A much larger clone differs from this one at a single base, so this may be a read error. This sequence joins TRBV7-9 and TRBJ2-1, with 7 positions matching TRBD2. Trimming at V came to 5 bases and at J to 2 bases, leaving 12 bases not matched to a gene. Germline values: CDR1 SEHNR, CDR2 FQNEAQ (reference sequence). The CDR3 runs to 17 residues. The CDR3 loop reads CASSPLGGSRPYNEQFF. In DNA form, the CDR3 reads TGTGCCAGCAGCCCCCTTGGCGGGAGTAGACCCTACAATGAGCAGTTCTTC.